This note documents a single TCR beta chain sequence. The target antigen is unknown. TCRdb keeps only in-frame clones here, not all; method: immunoSEQ multiplex PCR. The sample contains about 83,000 clones, 85% to 95% of which appear only once. This sample is part of a study of human versus mouse CDR3 diversity and MHC coevolution. Study-wide results and caveats: In humans, T-cell selection involved more than 5 MHC II alleles.

Sorting isolated naive CD4 T cells lacking CD45RO and expressing CD62L. Per germline, CDR1 LNHDA and CDR2 SQIVND (reference sequence). J was trimmed by 4 bases and V by 9 bases; bases with no gene match: 9. The CDR3 has 14 amino acids. The J gene is TRBJ1-2, the V gene TRBV19, with TRBD1 identical over 9 bases. This TCR was recovered from a person between 25 and 70 years old in good health. The sample comprised naive CD4+ T cells from blood. The subset denotes: CD45RO-negative CD62L-positive naive CD4 T cells. The CDR3 nucleotides are TGTGCCAGCAACAGGGGGCTTGGAGCCTATGGCTACACCTTC. Amino acids: CASNRGLGAYGYTF.